The text below deals with one TCR beta chain. The data derive from a study of CD8 T cells in Susac syndrome. When the RNA was reverse transcribed, random hexamers were used with an input of roughly 0.45 to 1 ug. MiXCR, run by TCRdb on the immunoSEQ multiplex PCR reads, gives a single entry per CDR3 protein. The sample includes some 200,000 distinct CDR3 sequences, approximately 94% of them seen just once. The germline CDR1 and CDR2 sequences are SGDLS and YYNGEE. V lost 4 bases and J lost 1, with 11 bases in between. This CDR3 is built from 14 residues. The authors sequenced TCR beta from blood CD8+ and CD4+ T cells. Healthy donors constituted the control group, matched for age and sex.

Sequenced material: CD4+ T cells from PBMCs. This chain links TRBV9 with TRBJ1-1; tentative D call: TRBD1 (5 bases). This clonotype was obtained from a human donor in good health. The CDR3: CASSPGTANTEAFF. CDR3 bases: TGTGCCAGCAGCCCCGGGACGGCGAACACTGAAGCTTTCTTT. Full variable domain (missing parts from reference TRBV9 and TRBJ1-1): DSGVTQTPKHLITATGQRVTLRCSPRSGDLSVYWYQQSLDQGLQFLIQYYNGEERAKGNILERFSAQQFPDLHSELNLSSLELGDSALYFCASSPGTANTEAFFGQGTRLTVV.